This passage covers 29 T cell receptor beta chains from one sample sequenced in a study of cytomegalovirus exposure and HLA in healthy donors. Researchers ran the PCR with 60 Vbeta and 13 Jbeta primers. TCRdb's table, derived via immunoSEQ multiplex PCR, lists solely in-frame clones and lacks some. The sample includes over 100,000 clones, roughly 83% of them seen just once. Sequencing was performed on PBMCs. Receptor source: a woman aged 18-29 years in good health and CMV-seropositive.

The chain links TRBV6-1 to TRBJ2-7, with 7 bases lining up with TRBD1. The CDR3 covers 15 residues. Per the germline V gene, CDR1 is MNHNS and CDR2 is SASEGT. Unmatched junction bases numbered 12, after V lost 6 bases and J lost 4 bases. The CDR3: CASRRSRGPGYEQYF. The CDR3 DNA follows: TGTGCCAGCAGACGTAGTAGGGGGCCGGGGTACGAGCAGTACTTC.

This chain links TRBV5-1 with TRBJ2-7, with TRBD2 as a possible D gene (5 bases). Trimming stripped 0 bases from V and 0 bases from J, with 13 bases between. CDR1 is SGHRS, CDR2 YFSETQ, per germline. The CDR3 runs to 16 residues. The CDR3 sequence: CASSLGRRANSYEQYF. CDR3 nucleotides: TGCGCCAGCAGCTTGGGTCGGCGGGCCAACTCCTACGAGCAGTACTTC.

This clone occurred a few times. The chain employs TRBV4-2 and TRBJ1-1; D is uncertain. Trimming took 3 bases from V and 1 from J, leaving 6 bases between them. The CDR3 loop spans 13 amino acids. In germline, CDR1 is LGHNA, CDR2 YNFKEQ. CDR3 DNA: TGTGCCAGCAGCCAGCGGGGGAACACTGAAGCTTTCTTT. This translates into CASSQRGNTEAFF.

The chain combines TRBV7-2 with TRBJ2-1, with TRBD1 matching 7 bases. CDR3 size: 16 residues. With 6 bases clipped from V and 0 bases from J, the junction kept 8 bases outside the gene matches. CDR1 is SGHTA and CDR2 is FQGNSA in the germline V gene. The CDR3 DNA reads TGTGCCAGCAGACGCAAGACAGGGACCTCCTACAATGAGCAGTTCTTC. It specifies CASRRKTGTSYNEQFF.

The V gene is TRBV5-1, the J gene TRBJ2-1; 8 nucleotides align to TRBD2. Looked up from germline, CDR1 is SGHRS and CDR2 is YFSETQ. The CDR3 spans 15 residues. J gave up 4 bases and V 2 bases, and 5 bases lay outside the gene matches. The CDR3 sequence is CASSLAGAGYNEQFF. Written as DNA, the CDR3 is TGCGCCAGCAGCTTAGCGGGAGCGGGATACAATGAGCAGTTCTTC.

The chain joins TRBV19 to TRBJ2-2, with D tentatively TRBD1 (5 bases). The germline CDR1 and CDR2 sequences are LNHDA and SQIVND (reference sequence). Trimming removed 1 base at V and 3 bases at J, with 9 bases between. This CDR3 is 15 amino acids long. CDR3 DNA: TGTGCCAGTAGTATAGGGGCAGGGTACACCGGGGAGCTGTTTTTT. Protein product: CASSIGAGYTGELFF.

The V and J genes are TRBV7-2 and TRBJ2-1; 7 positions match TRBD2. Germline values: CDR1 SGHTA, CDR2 FQGNSA. V shed 5 bases, J shed 7 bases, and the junction held 17 bases outside the gene matches. This CDR3 spans 17 amino acids. CDR3 nucleotide sequence: TGTGCCAGCAGCCCCCGGCCCGGGATAGCGGGTAGGAATGAGCAGTTCTTC. This translates into CASSPRPGIAGRNEQFF.

The chain carries TRBV4-2 and TRBJ2-1, with D unresolved. Germline loops: CDR1 LGHNA, CDR2 YNFKEQ. V was clipped by 3 bases and J by 4 bases, with 10 bases between them. This CDR3 contains 14 residues. CDR3: CASSHSPEYNEQFF. The CDR3 DNA reads TGTGCCAGCAGCCATTCCCCGGAGTACAATGAGCAGTTCTTC.

V is TRBV18 and J is TRBJ2-1; D is unresolved. The CDR3 runs to 15 residues. Looked up from germline, CDR1 is KGHSH and CDR2 is LQKENI. V lost 3 bases and J lost 5, with 14 bases in between. The CDR3 DNA is TGTGCCAGCTCACCCCCCCGAACTACTCACAATGAGCAGTTCTTC. This gives the protein CASSPPRTTHNEQFF.

The chain employs TRBV19 and TRBJ2-7; TRBD2 is a possible D gene (6 bases). Looked up from germline, CDR1 is LNHDA and CDR2 is SQIVND (reference sequence). V was pared by 5 bases and J by 0 bases, with 11 bases between. The CDR3 runs 14 residues. Here the CDR3 DNA reads TGTGCCAGTAGTGCCTCGGGGGACTCCTACGAGCAGTACTTC. Translated: CASSASGDSYEQYF. The full variable domain, rest sourced from reference TRBV19 and TRBJ2-7, is DGGITQSPKYLFRKEGQNVTLSCEQNLNHDAMYWYRQDPGQGLRLIYYSQIVNDFQKGDIAEGYSVSREKKESFPLTVTSAQKNPTAFYLCASSASGDSYEQYFGPGTRLTVT.

The rearrangement links TRBV6-5 to TRBJ1-1, with 7 nucleotides matching TRBD1. CDR1 MNHEY and CDR2 SVGAGI come from the germline V gene. The CDR3 contains 15 residues. J was trimmed by 5 bases and V by 6 bases; bases with no gene match: 12. CDR3: CASSRGGRRGTEAFF. For the CDR3, the DNA is TGTGCCAGCAGCCGAGGGGGCAGGAGGGGTACTGAAGCTTTCTTT.

V and J are TRBV4-1 and TRBJ2-5; no definite D call. Trimming took off 1 base at V and 5 bases at J, with 8 bases between the two ends. Germline V lookup: CDR1 MGHRA, CDR2 YSYEKL. This CDR3 comprises 13 residues. The CDR3 loop reads CASSQVHGETQYF. CDR3 sequence (DNA): TGCGCCAGCAGCCAAGTTCACGGGGAGACCCAGTACTTC.

The J gene is TRBJ2-3, the V gene TRBV18; weak D call: TRBD1 (6 bases). Germline V gene lookup returns CDR1 KGHSH and CDR2 LQKENI. V gave up 0 bases and J gave up 2 bases, with 12 bases separating them. The CDR3 consists of 16 residues. Here the CDR3 DNA reads TGTGCCAGCTCACCACCGGGACATATTTCCACAGATACGCAGTATTTT. This encodes CASSPPGHISTDTQYF. Drawing the rest from reference TRBV18 and TRBJ2-3, the complete variable domain is NAGVMQNPRHLVRRRGQEARLRCSPMKGHSHVYWYRQLPEEGLKFMVYLQKENIIDESGMPKERFSAEFPKEGPSILRIQQVVRGDSAAYFCASSPPGHISTDTQYFGPGTRLTVL.

J is TRBJ2-7 and V is TRBV30; the match to TRBD1 covers 8 bases. Germline assignment: CDR1 GTSNPN and CDR2 SVGIG (reference sequence). V dropped 2 bases and J dropped 3; count of bases not matched to a gene: 9. This CDR3 spans 15 amino acids. CDR3 loop: CAWSSRGLVFYEQYF. In DNA, the CDR3 is TGTGCCTGGAGTTCCAGGGGGCTGGTATTCTACGAGCAGTACTTC.

This clone was counted between two and nine times. The rearrangement joins TRBV5-5 to TRBJ1-2; D not certain. Germline lookup yields CDR1 SGHKS and CDR2 YYEKEE (reference sequence). The V and J ends lost 1 base and 4 bases respectively, with 8 bases between them. This CDR3 is 13 amino acids long. Written as DNA, the CDR3 is TGTGCCAGCAGCTTGTTTTCAGTCTATGGCTACACCTTC. Its protein is CASSLFSVYGYTF.

This clone has just a few counts. The V and J genes are TRBV15 and TRBJ2-7; 7 bases align to TRBD1. Germline CDR1 reads LNHNV; CDR2 reads YYDKDF (reference sequence). This CDR3 comprises 17 residues. Unmatched junction bases numbered 12, after V lost 0 bases and J lost 4 bases. As DNA, the CDR3 is TGTGCCACCAGCAGAGATTTAATGCGACAGGGTACGTACGAGCAGTACTTC. Translated, it gives CATSRDLMRQGTYEQYF.

The chain combines TRBV27 with TRBJ1-5; 7 nucleotides agree with TRBD1. V was clipped by 5 bases and J by 4 bases; unmatched bases: 11. Germline lookup yields CDR1 MNHEY and CDR2 SMNVEV (reference sequence). The CDR3 runs to 16 residues. As DNA, the CDR3 is TGTGCCAGCAGTGTCCTGACAGGGTTTGGGAATCAGCCCCAGCATTTT. As protein: CASSVLTGFGNQPQHF.

V gene TRBV6-1 combines with J gene TRBJ2-7; 7 bases align to TRBD1. This CDR3 region has 13 residues. The V segment lost 2 bases and the J segment 2 bases; nucleotides outside the gene matches: 0. Germline CDR1 reads MNHNS; CDR2 reads SASEGT. This chain's CDR3 is CASSERGPYEQYF. For the CDR3, the DNA is TGTGCCAGCAGTGAAAGGGGGCCCTACGAGCAGTACTTC.

The CDR3 is CASRDTTGFGYTF. For the CDR3, the DNA is TGTGCCAGCAGAGATACTACAGGGTTTGGCTACACCTTC. V is TRBV27 and J is TRBJ1-2; D may be TRBD1 (6 bases). V was trimmed by 6 bases and J by 7 bases, leaving 15 bases between them. This CDR3 comprises 13 residues. CDR1 and CDR2 from the germline V gene are MNHEY and SMNVEV (reference sequence).

The V gene is TRBV10-3, the J gene TRBJ2-2; a possible D gene is TRBD2 (5 bases). The ends were cut back, 10 bases at V and 5 bases at J, with 14 bases in the middle. Germline assignment: CDR1 ENHRY and CDR2 SYGVKD. The CDR3 extends over 13 amino acids. CDR3 in DNA: TGTGCCAGCCAACTAGTGACGACCGGGGAGCTGTTTTTT. Protein: CASQLVTTGELFF.

This chain joins TRBV5-1 and TRBJ1-3; 12 bases fit TRBD1. Germline V lookup: CDR1 SGHRS, CDR2 YFSETQ. The CDR3 loop spans 17 amino acids. Unmatched junction bases numbered 3, after V lost 0 bases and J lost 2 bases. The chain's CDR3 is CASSLVGQGAAGNTIYF. CDR3 in DNA: TGCGCCAGCAGCTTGGTGGGACAGGGGGCGGCTGGAAACACCATATATTTT.

The chain is built from TRBV28 and TRBJ1-5; 7 positions agree with TRBD1. The CDR3 contains 16 residues. CDR1 is MDHEN, CDR2 SYDVKM, per germline. With 3 bases clipped from V and 6 bases from J, the junction kept 11 bases outside the gene matches. The CDR3 loop reads CASSFTLTGRGQPQHF. The CDR3 coding sequence is TGTGCCAGCAGTTTTACATTGACAGGGAGAGGTCAGCCCCAGCATTTT.

The CDR3 bases are TGCGCCAGCAGCGGAACTAGCGGGAGTTGGAATGAGCAGTTCTTC. Protein product: CASSGTSGSWNEQFF. V gene TRBV5-1 combines with J gene TRBJ2-1; 11 positions match TRBD2. Per germline, CDR1 SGHRS and CDR2 YFSETQ. The V segment lost 4 bases and the J segment 7 bases; nucleotides outside the gene matches: 7. The CDR3 loop spans 15 amino acids.

A remark on this clone: The junction differs from germline at one of its ends, possibly a read error. The chain has TRBV5-1 and TRBJ2-1, with D perhaps TRBD1 (5 bases). Germline values: CDR1 SGHRS, CDR2 YFSETQ. The CDR3 loop spans 12 amino acids. The CDR3 region is CASSLDGAPAVF. In DNA form, the CDR3 reads TGCGCCAGCAGCTTGGATGGGGCTCCTGCCGTCTTC.

Of note for this clone: Other DNA sequences in the sample encode the same CDR3. The chain uses TRBV11-2 and TRBJ1-1; 7 bases are a match to TRBD1. The trim removed 1 base at V and 6 bases at J, leaving 5 bases unmatched. The CDR3 length is 14 residues. The V gene's germline CDR1 is SGHAT and CDR2 FQNNGV. In DNA form, the CDR3 reads TGTGCCAGCAGCTTAGGGCAGGGGGGTTCTGAAGCTTTCTTT. Translating gives CASSLGQGGSEAFF.

This clone was picked up a small number of times. This chain connects TRBV11-3 to TRBJ1-2; possible D gene TRBD1, 6 bases. V dropped 1 base and J dropped 1 base, with 10 bases sitting between them. This CDR3 region has 15 residues. Germline lookup yields CDR1 SGHNT and CDR2 YENEEA. CDR3 nucleotides: TGTGCCAGCAGCTTAGTACAGGGAGTTAACTATGGCTACACCTTC. Amino acid sequence: CASSLVQGVNYGYTF.

This clone was observed once. This sequence joins TRBV5-6 and TRBJ1-5, with unresolved D. Trimming took 0 bases from V and 1 from J, leaving 17 bases between them. CDR1 and CDR2 (germline): SGHDT, YYEEEE. The CDR3 covers 18 residues. CDR3 nucleotide sequence: TGTGCCAGCAGCTTGGGACCGGGTGAAGAGTGGAGCAATCAGCCCCAGCATTTT. Amino acids: CASSLGPGEEWSNQPQHF.

V is TRBV6-5 and J is TRBJ1-2; 9 bases are shared with TRBD1. Trimming took 6 bases from V and 7 from J; bases not matched to a gene: 9. Germline CDR1 is MNHEY and CDR2 is SVGAGI. This CDR3 comprises 14 residues. CDR3 sequence (DNA): TGTGCCAGCAGCAGGGGACAGGGCAATCTTGGCTACACCTTC. Translation: CASSRGQGNLGYTF.

The chain joins TRBV19 to TRBJ1-4; D remains unclear. CDR3 length: 16 residues. Germline CDR1 reads LNHDA; CDR2 reads SQIVND (reference sequence). V was trimmed by 3 bases and J by 7 bases, leaving 18 bases between them. The CDR3 sequence is CASSMVRYEVAEKLFF. CDR3 sequence (DNA): TGTGCCAGTAGTATGGTCCGGTACGAGGTAGCTGAAAAACTGTTTTTT. The full variable domain, its missing parts supplied by reference TRBV19 and TRBJ1-4, is DGGITQSPKYLFRKEGQNVTLSCEQNLNHDAMYWYRQDPGQGLRLIYYSQIVNDFQKGDIAEGYSVSREKKESFPLTVTSAQKNPTAFYLCASSMVRYEVAEKLFFGSGTQLSVL.